Listed here are 21 T cell receptor beta chains from one sample, sequenced in a study of cytomegalovirus exposure and HLA in healthy donors. Vbeta (60) and Jbeta (13) primers were used in the PCR. This table comes from immunoSEQ multiplex PCR, and its TCRdb copy is limited to in-frame clones, with some not included. Across roughly 120,000 clones, the top ten clones capture 2% to 2.5% of the sample. Sample: PBMCs. Receptors originate from a man between 40 and 49 years old in good health and CMV-seronegative.

The chain is built from TRBV5-8 and TRBJ2-2, with 7 nucleotides matching TRBD1. Germline trimming cut 9 bases from V and 4 bases from J; bases unmatched to any gene: 18. The CDR3 is 17 residues long. Per germline, CDR1 SGHTS and CDR2 YDEGEE. CDR3 loop: CANHNRGLTRFTGELFF. The DNA of the CDR3 is TGTGCCAACCATAACAGGGGTTTAACCAGATTCACCGGGGAGCTGTTTTTT.

The rearrangement links TRBV11-3 to TRBJ2-7, with D maybe TRBD1 (6 bases). Trimming removed 2 bases from V and 1 base from J, with 12 bases in between. CDR3 length: 15 residues. Germline V CDR1 and CDR2: SGHNT, YENEEA. The CDR3 protein is CASSLRQERSYEQYF. As DNA, the CDR3 is TGTGCCAGCAGCTTAAGACAGGAGAGATCCTACGAGCAGTACTTC.

The V call is TRBV7-9, the J call TRBJ2-3, with TRBD2 matching 8 bases. The germline gives CDR1 SEHNR, CDR2 FQNEAQ (reference sequence). The CDR3 runs to 16 residues. With V trimmed by 5 bases and J by 0 bases, 7 bases remained unmatched. In nucleotides, the CDR3 is TGTGCCAGCAGCCCGCGGGGGGCAGAGAGCACAGATACGCAGTATTTT. This translates into CASSPRGAESTDTQYF.

The CDR3 region is CAISKRGGYYEQYF. The DNA of the CDR3 is TGTGCCATTTCTAAGCGGGGGGGTTACTACGAGCAGTACTTC. This chain joins TRBV10-3 and TRBJ2-5; 10 nucleotides match TRBD2. The tail of the sequence fits TRBJ2-7 better, so the J call may be wrong. Germline CDR1 and CDR2: ENHRY and SYGVKD. The CDR3 length is 14 residues.

This chain uses TRBV10-3 with TRBJ2-7, with 8 bases aligning to TRBD1. Trimming took 10 bases from V and 1 from J; bases not matched to a gene: 9. Looked up from germline, CDR1 is ENHRY and CDR2 is SYGVKD. The CDR3 runs 14 residues. This CDR3 is CATLADRDSYEQYF. The CDR3 DNA reads as TGTGCCACCCTCGCGGACAGGGATTCCTACGAGCAGTACTTC.

The DNA of the CDR3 is TGCGCCAGCAGTGAGATAGCTCGGGATACGCAGTATTTT. Residues: CASSEIARDTQYF. The chain links TRBV10-2 to TRBJ2-3; D gene unclear. The ends were cut back, 2 bases at V and 6 bases at J, with 9 bases in the middle. This CDR3 is 13 amino acids long. Germline loops: CDR1 WSHSY, CDR2 SAAADI.

The CDR3 reads CASSDPSGAYEQYF. The CDR3 DNA reads as TGCGCCAGCAGCGACCCTAGCGGGGCCTACGAGCAGTACTTC. The V gene is TRBV5-1, the J gene TRBJ2-7; 9 bases match TRBD2. Germline trimming cut 4 bases from V and 2 bases from J; bases unmatched to any gene: 4. Germline V gene sequence: CDR1 SGHRS, CDR2 YFSETQ. The length of the CDR3 is 14 residues.

V and J are TRBV2 and TRBJ2-7; 10 bases map to TRBD2. From germline, CDR1 is SNHLY and CDR2 FYNNEI. Germline trimming cut 0 bases from V and 5 bases from J; bases unmatched to any gene: 7. The CDR3 consists of 16 residues. The CDR3 DNA follows: TGTGCCAGCAGTGAAGCTGAACTAGCGGGAAGGAACGAGCAGTACTTC. Protein sequence: CASSEAELAGRNEQYF.

The chain carries TRBV2 and TRBJ1-4; 8 nucleotides align to TRBD1. V shed 6 bases, J shed 6 bases, and the junction held 6 bases outside the gene matches. The length of the CDR3 is 14 residues. CDR1 SNHLY and CDR2 FYNNEI come from the germline V gene. The CDR3 DNA reads TGTGCCAGCAGCTACAGGGGGGTTTATGAAAAACTGTTTTTT. Translating it yields CASSYRGVYEKLFF.

V is TRBV5-6 and J is TRBJ2-2, with 7 bases aligning to TRBD1. This CDR3 comprises 15 residues. Germline CDR1 reads SGHDT; CDR2 reads YYEEEE. Trimming cost V 4 bases and J 0 bases; bases outside gene matches: 3. The chain's CDR3 is CASSLGQTNTGELFF. The CDR3 bases are TGTGCCAGCAGCCTGGGACAGACGAACACCGGGGAGCTGTTTTTT.

The chain is built from TRBV7-2 and TRBJ1-4; D is possibly TRBD1 (6 bases). V was shortened by 8 bases and J by 8 bases, with 24 bases between the two germline ends. Germline V gives CDR1 SGHTA, CDR2 FQGNSA. This CDR3 has 16 amino acids. The CDR3 is CASRGRGALKAEKLFF. Written as DNA, the CDR3 is TGTGCCAGCCGGGGCAGGGGCGCCCTAAAAGCCGAAAAACTGTTTTTT.

V is TRBV29-1 and J is TRBJ1-2; D might be TRBD1 (5 bases). The CDR3 length is 13 residues. Germline assignment: CDR1 SQVTM and CDR2 ANQGSEA. The ends were cut back, 4 bases at V and 5 bases at J, with 14 bases in the middle. CDR3 region: CSVGQKGRYGYTF. In DNA form, the CDR3 reads TGCAGCGTTGGTCAAAAGGGGAGGTATGGCTACACCTTC.

The V call is TRBV15, the J call TRBJ2-2; possible D gene TRBD1, 5 bases. The CDR3 totals 16 residues. V lost 0 bases and J lost 2, with 10 bases in between. Germline V gene sequence: CDR1 LNHNV, CDR2 YYDKDF (reference sequence). CDR3 amino acids: CATSRERQTNTGELFF. The CDR3 nucleotides read TGTGCCACCAGCAGAGAAAGACAGACAAACACCGGGGAGCTGTTTTTT.

The CDR3 is CASSYHDRSTEAFF. CDR3 DNA: TGTGCCAGCAGTTACCACGACAGGAGCACTGAAGCTTTCTTT. The chain joins TRBV6-5 to TRBJ1-1; TRBD1 is a possible D gene (6 bases). CDR1 MNHEY and CDR2 SVGAGI come from the germline V gene. The CDR3 covers 14 residues. Deletions cut 2 bases from V and 4 bases from J, with 11 bases between.

The chain combines TRBV20-1 with TRBJ1-1; no firm D call. Per germline, CDR1 DFQATT and CDR2 SNEGSKA (reference sequence). V shed 6 bases and J shed 10 bases, with 15 bases lying between them. The CDR3 runs 11 residues. The CDR3 spells CSATGGDRAFF. In DNA form, the CDR3 reads TGCAGTGCCACCGGAGGAGATAGAGCTTTCTTT.

This rearrangement joins TRBV4-1 to TRBJ1-6; 9 bases are a match to TRBD1. The CDR3 sequence is 12 residues long. Looked up from germline, CDR1 is MGHRA and CDR2 is YSYEKL. V shed 7 bases and J 16 bases; nucleotides not matched to a gene: 8. The CDR3 region has the DNA TGCGCCAGCACCTACACAGGGGGCATTCTCCACTTT. Translation gives CASTYTGGILHF.

The chain links TRBV7-3 to TRBJ2-2; TRBD1 might be the D (6 bases). CDR3 length: 14 residues. The V gene's germline CDR1 is SGHTA and CDR2 FQGTGA. Trimming took 5 bases from V and 2 from J, leaving 9 bases between them. The CDR3 coding sequence is TGTGCCAGCAGCCGAGGGGGTAACACCGGGGAGCTGTTTTTT. Amino acids: CASSRGGNTGELFF.

The V gene is TRBV2, the J gene TRBJ2-1; 9 nucleotides line up with TRBD2. The CDR3 has 16 amino acids. Germline CDR1 is SNHLY and CDR2 is FYNNEI. The V and J ends lost 7 bases and 6 bases, in that order; junction bases with no gene match: 13. The CDR3 bases are TGTGCCAGCATTATTACGACTAGCGGACTCGGCAATGAGCAGTTCTTC. Amino acids: CASIITTSGLGNEQFF. Variable domain in full (rest from reference TRBV2 and TRBJ2-1): EPEVTQTPSHQVTQMGQEVILRCVPISNHLYFYWYRQILGQKVEFLVSFYNNEISEKSEIFDDQFSVERPDGSNFTLKIRSTKLEDSAMYFCASIITTSGLGNEQFFGPGTRLTVL.

The chain is built from TRBV10-1 and TRBJ2-3, with TRBD1 identical over 12 bases. CDR3 length equals 14 residues. CDR1 and CDR2 (germline): WNHNN, SYGVQD (reference sequence). V trimming: 6 bases; J trimming: 5 bases; junction bases outside the gene matches: 3. The CDR3 DNA is TGCGCCAGCAGCCGGGACAGGGGGCAAGATACGCAGTATTTT. Encoded protein: CASSRDRGQDTQYF.

The V gene is TRBV28, the J gene TRBJ1-5; D is undetermined. This CDR3 is built from 14 residues. Between the trimmed V and J ends, which lost 8 bases and 1 base, there was a span of 12 bases. Germline CDR1 reads MDHEN; CDR2 reads SYDVKM. This CDR3 reads CASYFSGSNQPQHF. The DNA for the CDR3 is TGTGCCAGCTATTTTTCGGGGAGCAATCAGCCCCAGCATTTT.

This chain connects TRBV6-1 to TRBJ2-7; a weak D match, TRBD2 (6 bases). V shed 6 bases and J shed 1 base, with 13 bases lying between them. In germline, CDR1 is MNHNS, CDR2 SASEGT. The CDR3 consists of 14 residues. CDR3 sequence reads: CASSYIGGSYEQYF. The DNA of the CDR3 is TGTGCCAGCAGCTACATCGGGGGATCCTACGAGCAGTACTTC.